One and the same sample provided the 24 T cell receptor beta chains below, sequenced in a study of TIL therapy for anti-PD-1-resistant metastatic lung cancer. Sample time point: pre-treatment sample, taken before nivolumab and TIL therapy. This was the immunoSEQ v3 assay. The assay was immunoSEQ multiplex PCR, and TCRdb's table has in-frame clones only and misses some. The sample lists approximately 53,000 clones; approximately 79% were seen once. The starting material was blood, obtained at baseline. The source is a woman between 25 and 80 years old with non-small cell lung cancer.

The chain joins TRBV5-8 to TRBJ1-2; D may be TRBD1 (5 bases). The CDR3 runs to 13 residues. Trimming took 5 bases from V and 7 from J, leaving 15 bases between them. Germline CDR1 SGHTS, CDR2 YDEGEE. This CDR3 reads CASRPLMGLGYTF. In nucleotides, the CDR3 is TGTGCCAGCAGGCCCCTGATGGGGCTTGGCTACACCTTC.

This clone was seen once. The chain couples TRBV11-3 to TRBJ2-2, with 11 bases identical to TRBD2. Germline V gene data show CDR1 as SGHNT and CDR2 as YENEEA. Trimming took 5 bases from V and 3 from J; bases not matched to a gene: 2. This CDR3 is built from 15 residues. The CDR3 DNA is TGTGCCAGCAGCCTAGCGGGAGGACACACCGGGGAGCTGTTTTTT. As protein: CASSLAGGHTGELFF.

CDR3 sequence reads: CASSLYDEQYF. The DNA for the CDR3 is TGTGCCAGCAGTTTATACGACGAGCAGTACTTC. The chain joins TRBV28 to TRBJ2-7; D is unclear. V lost 1 base to trimming and J lost 5 bases, with 3 bases between them. Germline CDR1 MDHEN, CDR2 SYDVKM. The CDR3 spans 11 residues.

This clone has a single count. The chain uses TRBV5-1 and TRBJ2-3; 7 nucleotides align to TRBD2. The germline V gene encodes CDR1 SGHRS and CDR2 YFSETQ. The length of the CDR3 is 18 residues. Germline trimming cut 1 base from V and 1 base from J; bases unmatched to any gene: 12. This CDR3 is CASSLRTLTSAGTDTQYF. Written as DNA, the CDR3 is TGCGCCAGCAGCTTGAGGACCCTTACTAGCGCCGGCACAGATACGCAGTATTTT. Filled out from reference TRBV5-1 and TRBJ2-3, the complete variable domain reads KAGVTQTPRYLIKTRGQQVTLSCSPISGHRSVSWYQQTPGQGLQFLFEYFSETQRNKGNFPGRFSGRQFSNSRSEMNVSTLELGDSALYLCASSLRTLTSAGTDTQYFGPGTRLTVL.

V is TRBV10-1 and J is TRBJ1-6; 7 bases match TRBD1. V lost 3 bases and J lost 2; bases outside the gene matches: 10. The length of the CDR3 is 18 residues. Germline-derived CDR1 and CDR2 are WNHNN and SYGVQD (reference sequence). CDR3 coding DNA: TGCGCCAGCAGTGAAACCACTAAGGGGGCCCCCTATAATTCACCCCTCCACTTT. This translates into CASSETTKGAPYNSPLHF.

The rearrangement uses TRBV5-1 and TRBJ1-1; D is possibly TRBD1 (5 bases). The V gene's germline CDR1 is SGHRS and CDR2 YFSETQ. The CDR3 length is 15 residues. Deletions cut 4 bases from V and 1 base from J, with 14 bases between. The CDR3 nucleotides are TGCGCCAGCAGCCAGGAAGGACATACGAACACTGAAGCTTTCTTT. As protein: CASSQEGHTNTEAFF.

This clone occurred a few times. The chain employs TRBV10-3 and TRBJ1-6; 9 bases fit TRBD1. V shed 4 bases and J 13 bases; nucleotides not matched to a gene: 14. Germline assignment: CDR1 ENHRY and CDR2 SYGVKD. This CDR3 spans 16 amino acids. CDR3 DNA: TGTGCCATCAGTGCGGGACAGGGTGGGCTTAGTGGGCCCCTCCACTTT. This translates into CAISAGQGGLSGPLHF.

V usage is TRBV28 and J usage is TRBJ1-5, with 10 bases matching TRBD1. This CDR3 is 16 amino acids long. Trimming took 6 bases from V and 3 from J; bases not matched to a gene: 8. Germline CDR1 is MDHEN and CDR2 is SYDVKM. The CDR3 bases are TGTGCCAGCAGCTATAGGACAGGGGGAAACAATCAGCCCCAGCATTTT. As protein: CASSYRTGGNNQPQHF.

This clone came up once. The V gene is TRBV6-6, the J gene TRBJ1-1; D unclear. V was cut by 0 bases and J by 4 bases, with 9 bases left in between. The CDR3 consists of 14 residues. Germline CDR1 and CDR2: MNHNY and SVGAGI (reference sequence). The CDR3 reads CASSYSGFGTEAFF. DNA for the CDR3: TGTGCCAGCAGTTACTCGGGTTTTGGCACTGAAGCTTTCTTT.

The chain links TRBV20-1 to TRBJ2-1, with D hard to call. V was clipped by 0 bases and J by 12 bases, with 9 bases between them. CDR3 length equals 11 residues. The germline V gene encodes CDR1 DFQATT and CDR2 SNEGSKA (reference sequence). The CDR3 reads CSARDRIGQFF. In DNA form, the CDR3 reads TGCAGTGCTAGAGATAGGATAGGGCAGTTCTTC.

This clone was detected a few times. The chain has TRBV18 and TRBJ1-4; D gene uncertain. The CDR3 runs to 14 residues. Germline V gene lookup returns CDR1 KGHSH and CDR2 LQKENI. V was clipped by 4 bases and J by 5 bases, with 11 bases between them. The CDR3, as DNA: TGTGCCAGCTCACAAGGCAGCCCCAATGAAAAACTGTTTTTT. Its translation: CASSQGSPNEKLFF.

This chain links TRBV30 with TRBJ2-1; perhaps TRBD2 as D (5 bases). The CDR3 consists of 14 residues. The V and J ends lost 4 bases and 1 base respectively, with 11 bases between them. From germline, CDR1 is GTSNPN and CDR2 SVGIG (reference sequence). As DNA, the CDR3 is TGTGCCTGGAATTCGGGGATTTCCTACAATGAGCAGTTCTTC. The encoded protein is CAWNSGISYNEQFF.

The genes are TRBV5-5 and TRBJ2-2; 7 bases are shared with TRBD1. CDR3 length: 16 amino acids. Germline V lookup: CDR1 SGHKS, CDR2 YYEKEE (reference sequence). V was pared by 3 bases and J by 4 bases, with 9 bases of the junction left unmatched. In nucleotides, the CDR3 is TGTGCCAGCAGCTGGATACAGGGGCGCGGCACCGGGGAGCTGTTTTTT. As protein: CASSWIQGRGTGELFF.

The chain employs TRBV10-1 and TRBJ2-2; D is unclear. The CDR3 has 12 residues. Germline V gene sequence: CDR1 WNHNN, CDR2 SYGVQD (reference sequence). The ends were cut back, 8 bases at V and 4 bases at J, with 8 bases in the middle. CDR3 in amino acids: CASRAPTGELFF. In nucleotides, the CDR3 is TGCGCCAGCCGGGCTCCCACCGGGGAGCTGTTTTTT.

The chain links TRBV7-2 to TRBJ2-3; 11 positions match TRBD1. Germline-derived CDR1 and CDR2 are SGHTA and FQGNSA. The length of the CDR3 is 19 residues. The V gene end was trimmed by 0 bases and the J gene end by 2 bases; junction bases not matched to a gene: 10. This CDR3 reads CASSLAPRTGGPHTDTQYF. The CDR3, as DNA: TGTGCCAGCAGCTTAGCGCCACGGACAGGGGGCCCCCACACAGATACGCAGTATTTT.

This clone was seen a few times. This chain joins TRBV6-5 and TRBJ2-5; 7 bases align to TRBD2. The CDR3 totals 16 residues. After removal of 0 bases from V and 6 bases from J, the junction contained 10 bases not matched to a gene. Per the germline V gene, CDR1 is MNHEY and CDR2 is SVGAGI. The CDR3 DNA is TGTGCCAGCAGTTACTCGACCGCGGGGGATTTAAAGACCCAGTACTTC. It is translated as CASSYSTAGDLKTQYF.

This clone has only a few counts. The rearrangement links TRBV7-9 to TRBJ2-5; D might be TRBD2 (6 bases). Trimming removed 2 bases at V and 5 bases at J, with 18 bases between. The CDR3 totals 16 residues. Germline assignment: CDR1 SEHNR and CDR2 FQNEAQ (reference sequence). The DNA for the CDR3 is TGTGCCAGCAGCTTATATCGGGGAGACCTAGCGGAGACCCAGTACTTC. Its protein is CASSLYRGDLAETQYF.

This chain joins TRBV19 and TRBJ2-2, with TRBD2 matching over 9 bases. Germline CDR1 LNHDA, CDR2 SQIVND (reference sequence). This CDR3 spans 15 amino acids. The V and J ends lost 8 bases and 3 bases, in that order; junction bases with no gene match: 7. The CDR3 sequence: CASSGTSRYTGELFF. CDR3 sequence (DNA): TGTGCCAGTTCCGGGACTAGCAGATACACCGGGGAGCTGTTTTTT. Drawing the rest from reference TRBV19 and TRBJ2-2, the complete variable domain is DGGITQSPKYLFRKEGQNVTLSCEQNLNHDAMYWYRQDPGQGLRLIYYSQIVNDFQKGDIAEGYSVSREKKESFPLTVTSAQKNPTAFYLCASSGTSRYTGELFFGEGSRLTVL.

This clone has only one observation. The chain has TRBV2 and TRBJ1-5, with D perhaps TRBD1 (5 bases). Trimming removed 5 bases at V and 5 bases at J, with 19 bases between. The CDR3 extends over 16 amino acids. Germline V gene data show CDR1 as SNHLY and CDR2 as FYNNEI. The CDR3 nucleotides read TGTGCCAGCAGTCTAGCTACCGGGACGGACTATCAGCCCCAGCATTTT. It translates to CASSLATGTDYQPQHF.

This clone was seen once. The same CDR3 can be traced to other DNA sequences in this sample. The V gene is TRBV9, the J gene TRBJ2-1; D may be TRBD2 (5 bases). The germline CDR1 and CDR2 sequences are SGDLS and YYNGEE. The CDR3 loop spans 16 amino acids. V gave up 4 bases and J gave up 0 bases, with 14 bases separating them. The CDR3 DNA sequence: TGTGCCAGCAGCCCGAGGACGGGGAGCTCCTACAATGAGCAGTTCTTC. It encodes CASSPRTGSSYNEQFF.

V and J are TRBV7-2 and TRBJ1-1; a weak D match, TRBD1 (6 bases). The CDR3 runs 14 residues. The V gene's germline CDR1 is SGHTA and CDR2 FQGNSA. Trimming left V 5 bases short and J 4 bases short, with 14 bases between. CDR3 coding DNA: TGTGCCAGCAGCCCCGGGAGGGGGGGCACTGAAGCTTTCTTT. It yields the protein CASSPGRGGTEAFF.

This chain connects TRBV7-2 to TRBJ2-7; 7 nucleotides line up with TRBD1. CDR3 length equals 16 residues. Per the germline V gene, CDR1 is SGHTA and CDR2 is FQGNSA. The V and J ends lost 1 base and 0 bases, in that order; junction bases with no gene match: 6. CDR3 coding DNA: TGTGCCAGCAGCTTAGATGCGACAGGGATCTCCTACGAGCAGTACTTC. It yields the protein CASSLDATGISYEQYF.

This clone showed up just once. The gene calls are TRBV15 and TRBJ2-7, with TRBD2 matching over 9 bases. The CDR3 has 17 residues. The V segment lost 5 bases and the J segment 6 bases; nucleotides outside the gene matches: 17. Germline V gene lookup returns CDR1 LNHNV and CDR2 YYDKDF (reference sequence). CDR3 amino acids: CATSPLWWGSGRTEQYF. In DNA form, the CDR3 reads TGTGCCACCAGCCCCCTCTGGTGGGGTAGCGGGAGAACCGAGCAGTACTTC.

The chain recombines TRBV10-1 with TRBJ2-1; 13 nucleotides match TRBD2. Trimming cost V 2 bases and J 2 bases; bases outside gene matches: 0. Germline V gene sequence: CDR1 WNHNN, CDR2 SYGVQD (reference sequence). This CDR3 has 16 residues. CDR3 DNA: TGCGCCAGCAGTGAGGGGACTAGCGGGGCCTACAATGAGCAGTTCTTC. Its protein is CASSEGTSGAYNEQFF.